The 15 T cell receptor beta chains in this list originate from one sample, sequenced in a study of breast tumors, draining lymph nodes, adjacent tissues. TCRdb reprocessed the multiplex PCR reads with MiXCR, giving one entry per CDR3 protein. This sample has about 130,000 distinct CDR3 sequences, with 21% found just once. Axillary draining lymph nodes of breast cancer patients supplied the node samples. Sequenced input: axillary lymph node tissue. These receptors were obtained from a female donor with breast cancer. Some clones in this sample may be carry-over from other donors' samples.

As concerns this clonotype: One junction end disagrees with the germline gene, perhaps due to a read error. J is TRBJ2-7 and V is TRBV6-5; D is undetermined. Germline CDR1 is MNHEY and CDR2 is SVGAGI. CDR3 length: 15 residues. The CDR3 spells CAISEGPRSSYEQYF. CDR3 nucleotide sequence: TGTGCCATCAGTGAAGGGCCGCGGAGCTCCTACGAGCAGTACTTC.

Concerning this clonotype itself: This may be a read error, as it is one base from a much larger clone. This likely comes from a read error, as the CDR3 has no conserved phenylalanine or tryptophan at its end. The rearrangement uses TRBV27 and TRBJ2-7; D may be TRBD1 or TRBD2 (5 bases each). Per germline, CDR1 MNHEY and CDR2 SMNVEV (reference sequence). The CDR3 contains 15 residues. With 5 bases removed from V and 3 bases from J, the gap between germline ends came to 17 bases. The CDR3 region is CASSHRDDARYEQYL. Here the CDR3 DNA reads TGTGCCAGCAGTCACCGGGACGACGCCCGCTACGAGCAGTACCTC.

This chain uses TRBV28 with TRBJ2-2; TRBD2 matches at 8 bases. This CDR3 is 15 amino acids long. Germline V gene lookup returns CDR1 MDHEN and CDR2 SYDVKM. With V trimmed by 5 bases and J by 6 bases, 8 bases remained unmatched. The CDR3 DNA follows: TGTGCCAGCAGTACGTTGAGCGGGAGTCCCGGGGAGCTGTTTTTT. This translates into CASSTLSGSPGELFF.

There are many counts of this clonotype. V and J are TRBV9 and TRBJ1-3; D call uncertain. This CDR3 comprises 16 residues. V lost 0 bases, J lost 0 bases, and 10 bases lay in between. The germline V gene encodes CDR1 SGDLS and CDR2 YYNGEE. This chain's CDR3 is CASSVGAGNSGNTIYF. CDR3 bases: TGTGCCAGCAGCGTAGGCGCAGGAAACTCTGGAAACACCATATATTTT.

This clonotype has a count of ten or more. The chain has TRBV12-3 or TRBV12-4 and TRBJ2-1; D gene unclear. This CDR3 has 14 amino acids. V lost 2 bases, J lost 10 bases, and 15 bases lay in between. Here the CDR3 reads CASSLSTAKKEQFF. DNA for the CDR3: TGTGCCAGCAGTTTAAGTACGGCGAAGAAGGAGCAGTTCTTC.

Turning to this clonotype: A read error may be the cause here, since a much bigger clone is one base away. Since no conserved phenylalanine or tryptophan closes the CDR3, a read error is the likely cause. The genes are TRBV2 and TRBJ2-5; D gene unclear. V was trimmed by 6 bases and J by 0 bases, leaving 8 bases between them. CDR3 length: 13 residues. Germline CDR1 and CDR2: SNHLY and FYNNEI. CDR3 in amino acids: CASSRSYQETQYL. CDR3 DNA: TGTGCCAGCAGCCGGAGTTACCAAGAGACCCAGTACTTA.

Worth noting for this clonotype: This may be a read error: a much more frequent sequence differs by one nucleotide. The chain links TRBV27 to TRBJ2-7; TRBD1 matches 9 bases. CDR1 MNHEY and CDR2 SMNVEV come from the germline V gene (reference sequence). V was clipped by 8 bases and J by 7 bases; unmatched bases: 9. This CDR3 has 13 residues. CDR3 nucleotide sequence: TGTGCCAGCGGTGCGACAGGGGGGATTGAGCAGTACTTC. Encoded protein: CASGATGGIEQYF.

Of note for this clonotype: A read error may be the cause here, since a much bigger clone is one base away. The gene calls are TRBV9 and TRBJ2-1; 8 bases map to TRBD2. CDR3 size: 16 residues. Per germline, CDR1 SGDLS and CDR2 YYNGEE. Trimming removed 3 bases from V and 9 bases from J; junction bases left unmatched: 14. The CDR3 DNA is TGTGCCAGCAGCGCCGGGGGGGGCCCATCGAACAGTGAGCAGTTCTTC. This translates into CASSAGGGPSNSEQFF.

The table lists this clonotype with many counts. The J gene is TRBJ2-7, the V gene TRBV20-1; 9 bases align to TRBD1. The germline V gene has CDR1 DFQATT and CDR2 SNEGSKA (reference sequence). V was pared by 6 bases and J by 2 bases, with 11 bases of the junction left unmatched. CDR3 length: 15 residues. In DNA, the CDR3 is TGCAGTGCAACCATCCGGGACAGGGACGCCTACGAGCAGTACTTC. Translation gives CSATIRDRDAYEQYF.

This clonotype was detected many times. This chain uses TRBV20-1 with TRBJ2-6, with D uncertain. Trimming stripped 1 base from V and 0 bases from J, with 4 bases between. The CDR3 contains 14 residues. CDR1 and CDR2 from the germline V gene are DFQATT and SNEGSKA (reference sequence). The CDR3 here is CSARGGSGANVLTF. In DNA, the CDR3 is TGCAGTGCTAGAGGGGGCTCTGGGGCCAACGTCCTGACTTTC.

The table lists this clonotype with many counts. The rearrangement uses TRBV12-3 or TRBV12-4 and TRBJ2-3; D remains ambiguous. The CDR3 spans 12 residues. The V end lost 5 bases, the J end lost 2 bases, and 5 bases lay between the germline ends. For the CDR3, the DNA is TGTGCCAGCAGTAGGGCCACAGATACGCAGTATTTT. Translation: CASSRATDTQYF.

V gene TRBV12-3 or TRBV12-4 combines with J gene TRBJ1-1; D is undetermined. Trimming left V 7 bases short and J 6 bases short, with 12 bases between. This CDR3 spans 12 amino acids. CDR3 sequence (DNA): TGTGCCAGCAACGGTTACAGCGCTGAAGCTTTCTTT. Amino acid sequence: CASNGYSAEAFF.

The chain combines TRBV3-1 with TRBJ1-4; the D gene is possibly TRBD1 (6 bases). The CDR3 is 16 residues long. The V gene's germline CDR1 is LGHDT and CDR2 YNNKEL (reference sequence). With 1 base removed from V and 5 bases from J, the gap between germline ends came to 14 bases. CDR3 coding DNA: TGTGCCAGCAGCCAAGGGGATGGGGGGCAGAATGAAAAACTGTTTTTT. Translated, it gives CASSQGDGGQNEKLFF.

This clonotype was counted ten times or more. This chain uses TRBV30 with TRBJ2-2, with 8 bases matching TRBD2. The V gene end was trimmed by 1 base and the J gene end by 6 bases; junction bases not matched to a gene: 7. Germline CDR1 and CDR2: GTSNPN and SVGIG (reference sequence). This CDR3 spans 15 amino acids. For the CDR3, the DNA is TGTGCCTGGAGTGGGGGACTAGTAGTCGCCGGGGAGCTGTTTTTT. Encoded protein: CAWSGGLVVAGELFF.

This clonotype was recorded many times. The V call is TRBV5-1, the J call TRBJ2-2; no firm D call. V lost 0 bases to trimming and J lost 4 bases, with 4 bases between them. This CDR3 region has 13 residues. Germline CDR1 SGHRS, CDR2 YFSETQ. CDR3 DNA sequence: TGCGCCAGCAGCTTGGTTCGCACCGGGGAGCTGTTTTTT. This translates into CASSLVRTGELFF. Full variable domain (missing parts from reference TRBV5-1 and TRBJ2-2): KAGVTQTPRYLIKTRGQQVTLSCSPISGHRSVSWYQQTPGQGLQFLFEYFSETQRNKGNFPGRFSGRQFSNSRSEMNVSTLELGDSALYLCASSLVRTGELFFGEGSRLTVL.